This entry lists 32 T cell receptor beta chains sequenced from one sample in a study of shared clonotypes between healthy human individuals (dated by TCRdb to the early 2020s). The library was produced with the immunoSEQ multiplex PCR assay. The source is immuneACCESS, and TCRdb retained only in-frame sequences with V and J called. Part of the clones is not carried over; for the studies checked, unresolved V genes explain less than half of this, and the remainder is unexplained. Within this sample are more than 450,000 clones, with less than 85% of them counted one time only. 10% to 15% of the sample comes from the top ten. Sequenced: PBMCs. All receptors come from a woman in her forties in good health. Some clones in this sample may be carry-over from other donors' samples.

The V gene is TRBV28, the J gene TRBJ2-7, with D perhaps matching TRBD1 (6 bases). The CDR3 contains 14 residues. V was cut by 10 bases and J by 3 bases, with 19 bases left in between. The germline V gene has CDR1 MDHEN and CDR2 SYDVKM. The CDR3 DNA is TGTGCCACTACAGCCCCCGCCAGGGGCTACGAGCAGTACTTC. Translation gives CATTAPARGYEQYF.

The chain is built from TRBV2 and TRBJ1-1; D not certain. The CDR3 is made up of 13 amino acids. Germline V gene data show CDR1 as SNHLY and CDR2 as FYNNEI. Trimming removed 1 base at V and 9 bases at J, with 12 bases between. The CDR3 here is CASSEVGEGKAFF. CDR3 coding DNA: TGTGCCAGCAGTGAAGTCGGGGAGGGAAAAGCTTTCTTT.

This clone was counted between two and nine times. A clone one base away is much larger, so this may be a read error. The gene calls are TRBV19 and TRBJ1-1; 9 bases fit TRBD1. Germline lookup yields CDR1 LNHDA and CDR2 SQIVND (reference sequence). J gave up 1 base and V 5 bases, and 2 bases lay outside the gene matches. This CDR3 has 14 residues. CDR3: CASSLGQGNTEAFF. CDR3 DNA sequence: TGTGCCAGTAGTTTGGGACAGGGGAACACTGAAGCTTTCTTT. The whole variable domain, filled in from reference TRBV19 and TRBJ1-1, reads DGGITQSPKYLFRKEGQNVTLSCEQNLNHDAMYWYRQDPGQGLRLIYYSQIVNDFQKGDIAEGYSVSREKKESFPLTVTSAQKNPTAFYLCASSLGQGNTEAFFGQGTRLTVV.

J is TRBJ2-5 and V is TRBV5-1, with no clear D. Trimming took off 7 bases at V and 4 bases at J, with 14 bases between the two ends. CDR1 and CDR2 from the germline V gene are SGHRS and YFSETQ. The CDR3 runs to 13 residues. The CDR3 region is CASFFDPGETQYF. CDR3 in DNA: TGCGCCAGCTTTTTCGATCCAGGAGAGACCCAGTACTTC.

The J gene is TRBJ2-5, the V gene TRBV5-4, with 12 positions matching TRBD2. V lost 1 base, J lost 4 bases, and 2 bases stayed unmatched. This CDR3 has 15 residues. From germline, CDR1 is SGHNT and CDR2 YYREEE (reference sequence). The CDR3: CASSLPSGRGETQYF. DNA of the CDR3: TGTGCCAGCAGCTTGCCTAGCGGGAGGGGAGAGACCCAGTACTTC.

The V and J genes are TRBV29-1 and TRBJ1-1; 7 bases agree with TRBD1. The CDR3 runs to 13 residues. CDR1 SQVTM and CDR2 ANQGSEA come from the germline V gene. V gave up 6 bases and J gave up 3 bases; unmatched junction bases: 7. The CDR3 region has the DNA TGCAGCGTGGAGGGGGCGCTGGACACTGAAGCTTTCTTT. Its translation is CSVEGALDTEAFF.

This chain joins TRBV30 and TRBJ1-4; TRBD1 matches 12 bases. CDR1 is GTSNPN, CDR2 SVGIG, per germline (reference sequence). The length of the CDR3 is 17 residues. V was pared by 2 bases and J by 0 bases, with 4 bases of the junction left unmatched. CDR3 sequence: CAWSRGQGAATNEKLFF. For the CDR3, the DNA is TGTGCCTGGAGTAGGGGACAGGGGGCTGCAACTAATGAAAAACTGTTTTTT.

The chain recombines TRBV5-5 with TRBJ2-7, with 10 bases fitting TRBD1. Germline CDR1 SGHKS, CDR2 YYEKEE (reference sequence). The trim removed 4 bases at V and 3 bases at J, leaving 7 bases unmatched. The CDR3 loop spans 15 amino acids. This CDR3 is CASSQAGTGDYEQYF. DNA of the CDR3: TGTGCCAGCAGCCAGGCCGGGACAGGGGACTACGAGCAGTACTTC.

The V call is TRBV5-1, the J call TRBJ2-5; D is perhaps TRBD2 (5 bases). CDR3 size: 17 residues. Trimming left V 0 bases short and J 3 bases short, with 18 bases between. Germline CDR1 and CDR2: SGHRS and YFSETQ. The DNA for the CDR3 is TGCGCCAGCAGCTTGGTCGGGGTACACAACCTAGAAGAGACCCAGTACTTC. Amino acid sequence: CASSLVGVHNLEETQYF.

The chain links TRBV29-1 to TRBJ2-1, with D perhaps TRBD1 (5 bases). Between the trimmed V and J ends, which lost 8 bases and 9 bases, there was a span of 17 bases. This CDR3 comprises 12 residues. Germline CDR1 reads SQVTM; CDR2 reads ANQGSEA. CDR3 sequence (DNA): TGCAGCACTGGGGCTGTCGGGCCTGAGCAGTTCTTC. Encoded protein: CSTGAVGPEQFF.

This clone has a handful of counts. The CDR3 region is CASSPSGRAGELFF. CDR3 bases: TGTGCCAGCAGCCCCAGCGGGAGGGCCGGGGAGCTGTTTTTT. J is TRBJ2-2 and V is TRBV6-6; 10 positions agree with TRBD2. Unmatched junction bases numbered 4, after V lost 6 bases and J lost 6 bases. The length of the CDR3 is 14 residues. The germline V gene encodes CDR1 MNHNY and CDR2 SVGAGI (reference sequence).

CDR3 in amino acids: CASSWLGNEQFF. The CDR3, as DNA: TGTGCCAGCAGTTGGCTAGGCAATGAGCAGTTCTTC. The rearrangement uses TRBV28 and TRBJ2-1; D is ambiguous. The CDR3 consists of 12 residues. Germline V CDR1 and CDR2: MDHEN, SYDVKM. Trimming removed 4 bases from V and 6 bases from J, with 7 bases in between.

This chain links TRBV5-6 with TRBJ2-2; 7 bases align to TRBD1. Germline assignment: CDR1 SGHDT and CDR2 YYEEEE. CDR3 length equals 16 residues. V dropped 0 bases and J dropped 5; count of bases not matched to a gene: 7. The CDR3 is CASSLGQGRVTGELFF. The CDR3 DNA reads as TGTGCCAGCAGCTTGGGACAGGGTCGAGTTACCGGGGAGCTGTTTTTT.

The J gene is TRBJ1-5, the V gene TRBV19; D gene ambiguous. Germline loops: CDR1 LNHDA, CDR2 SQIVND (reference sequence). CDR3 size: 13 residues. Trimming shortened V by 3 bases and J by 8 bases, and 11 bases separated the two germline ends. CDR3 coding DNA: TGTGCCAGTAGTATTGCTCGCGGGGAGCCCCAGCATTTT. The encoded protein is CASSIARGEPQHF. Together with reference TRBV19 and TRBJ1-5, the CDR3 gives the full variable domain: DGGITQSPKYLFRKEGQNVTLSCEQNLNHDAMYWYRQDPGQGLRLIYYSQIVNDFQKGDIAEGYSVSREKKESFPLTVTSAQKNPTAFYLCASSIARGEPQHFGDGTRLSIL.

The chain links TRBV2 to TRBJ1-1; no clear D gene. CDR3 size: 14 residues. Trimming took off 2 bases at V and 0 bases at J, with 7 bases between the two ends. Germline values: CDR1 SNHLY, CDR2 FYNNEI. CDR3 DNA: TGTGCCAGCAGTGAATTCAGTCTGAACACTGAAGCTTTCTTT. Residues: CASSEFSLNTEAFF.

The rearrangement uses TRBV15 and TRBJ1-1, with D tentatively TRBD1 (5 bases). The V gene's germline CDR1 is LNHNV and CDR2 YYDKDF (reference sequence). The CDR3 extends over 14 amino acids. The germline V and J ends were trimmed by 0 bases and 5 bases, with 10 bases remaining between them. The CDR3 reads CATSREKWGTEAFF. The CDR3 region has the DNA TGTGCCACCAGCAGAGAGAAGTGGGGGACTGAAGCTTTCTTT.

The chain carries TRBV9 and TRBJ1-3, with 7 positions matching TRBD1. The germline gives CDR1 SGDLS, CDR2 YYNGEE. The V segment lost 3 bases and the J segment 0 bases; nucleotides outside the gene matches: 6. This CDR3 is built from 16 residues. DNA of the CDR3: TGTGCCAGCAGCGGACAGGGAGGGAGCTCTGGAAACACCATATATTTT. As protein: CASSGQGGSSGNTIYF.

V is TRBV5-4 and J is TRBJ1-1; D might be TRBD1 (5 bases). V was cut by 10 bases and J by 1 base, with 11 bases left in between. The CDR3 has 12 amino acids. The germline V gene encodes CDR1 SGHNT and CDR2 YYREEE (reference sequence). CDR3 DNA: TGTGCCGGGGGAACAGGGAACACTGAAGCTTTCTTT. Its protein product is CAGGTGNTEAFF.

CDR3 amino acids: CATSRWRGRTDTQYF. In DNA form, the CDR3 reads TGTGCCACCTCCCGGTGGCGGGGGCGCACAGATACGCAGTATTTT. This chain links TRBV6-5 with TRBJ2-3, with D possibly being TRBD2 (7 bases). The CDR3 spans 15 residues. The V end lost 10 bases, the J end lost 1 base, and 18 bases lay between the germline ends. Germline V gives CDR1 MNHEY, CDR2 SVGAGI.

This clone was seen a single time. The chain recombines TRBV10-3 with TRBJ2-7, with 8 bases identical to TRBD1. The CDR3 length is 14 residues. V shed 4 bases, J shed 2 bases, and the junction held 4 bases outside the gene matches. The germline gives CDR1 ENHRY, CDR2 SYGVKD. The DNA of the CDR3 is TGTGCCATCAGTGCGGGACAGGATACCTACGAGCAGTACTTC. It is translated as CAISAGQDTYEQYF.

The chain joins TRBV6-5 to TRBJ2-5, with TRBD2 matching 9 bases. V was pared by 7 bases and J by 7 bases, with 10 bases of the junction left unmatched. Germline V gene data show CDR1 as MNHEY and CDR2 as SVGAGI. This CDR3 is 14 amino acids long. In DNA form, the CDR3 reads TGTGCCAGCAAAGCGGGAGGAATTTTTGGGACCCAGTACTTC. It yields the protein CASKAGGIFGTQYF.

The chain links TRBV27 to TRBJ1-4, with 8 bases identical to TRBD1. Losses at the gene ends were 6 bases for V and 0 bases for J; bases not matched to a gene: 9. The CDR3 extends over 17 amino acids. The germline gives CDR1 MNHEY, CDR2 SMNVEV (reference sequence). The CDR3 reads CASRFRGRGATNEKLFF. CDR3 DNA: TGTGCCAGCAGATTCAGGGGGCGGGGGGCAACTAATGAAAAACTGTTTTTT.

The genes are TRBV10-2 and TRBJ1-3; possibly TRBD1 for D (5 bases). The CDR3 spans 16 residues. The germline V gene encodes CDR1 WSHSY and CDR2 SAAADI. Between the trimmed V and J ends, which lost 4 bases and 0 bases, there was a span of 13 bases. The CDR3 loop reads CASSGGRPASGNTIYF. In DNA form, the CDR3 reads TGCGCCAGCAGTGGGGGACGGCCGGCCTCTGGAAACACCATATATTTT.

This clone was recorded at least ten times. In DNA form, the CDR3 reads TGTGCCGGTGGGCCCAGGGGTACGGATACGCAGTATTTT. The encoded protein is CAGGPRGTDTQYF. This sequence joins TRBV7-8 and TRBJ2-3; D perhaps matches TRBD1 (6 bases). CDR1 and CDR2 from the germline V gene are SGHVS and FQNEAQ. The CDR3 spans 13 residues. V was pared by 11 bases and J by 6 bases, with 18 bases between.

The chain uses TRBV5-1 and TRBJ2-1, with 7 bases identical to TRBD2. The germline V gene encodes CDR1 SGHRS and CDR2 YFSETQ. The length of the CDR3 is 16 residues. V dropped 5 bases and J dropped 1; count of bases not matched to a gene: 9. CDR3 protein: CASSPWGGPSYNEQFF. The CDR3 nucleotides are TGCGCCAGCAGTCCCTGGGGGGGACCTTCCTACAATGAGCAGTTCTTC.

V usage is TRBV5-1 and J usage is TRBJ2-7, with TRBD2 matching over 10 bases. V trimming: 4 bases; J trimming: 4 bases; junction bases outside the gene matches: 8. Germline loops: CDR1 SGHRS, CDR2 YFSETQ. The CDR3 extends over 15 amino acids. CDR3: CASSDHTSGAYEQYF. DNA of the CDR3: TGCGCCAGCAGCGATCACACTAGCGGGGCTTACGAGCAGTACTTC.

This chain links TRBV27 with TRBJ2-2; 13 nucleotides match TRBD2. Germline CDR1 MNHEY, CDR2 SMNVEV (reference sequence). Trimming removed 6 bases from V and 4 bases from J; junction bases left unmatched: 11. CDR3 size: 18 residues. The CDR3, as DNA: TGTGCCAGCAGACGGCCGGGACTAGCGGGGTCGGGCACCGGGGAGCTGTTTTTT. It specifies CASRRPGLAGSGTGELFF.

The rearrangement joins TRBV5-4 to TRBJ2-1, with 10 bases identical to TRBD2. V shed 2 bases and J 9 bases; nucleotides not matched to a gene: 11. Germline-derived CDR1 and CDR2 are SGHNT and YYREEE (reference sequence). The CDR3 is 16 residues long. The CDR3 loop is CASSLPGTSARAEQFF. The CDR3 nucleotides read TGTGCCAGCAGCTTACCCGGGACTAGCGCTAGGGCTGAGCAGTTCTTC.

J is TRBJ2-1 and V is TRBV18; 7 bases are a match to TRBD2. J gave up 2 bases and V 8 bases, and 6 bases lay outside the gene matches. Germline CDR1 KGHSH, CDR2 LQKENI. The CDR3 contains 14 residues. The CDR3 reads CASTESGAYNEQFF. CDR3 sequence (DNA): TGTGCCAGCACCGAAAGCGGGGCCTACAATGAGCAGTTCTTC.

Comments on this clone: At the DNA level, this CDR3 is encoded by other sequences in the same sample as well. The rearrangement links TRBV28 to TRBJ2-7, with 8 bases aligning to TRBD2. J lost 2 bases, V lost 3 bases, and 3 bases had no gene match. Germline CDR1 reads MDHEN; CDR2 reads SYDVKM. The CDR3 has 14 amino acids. The CDR3 DNA follows: TGTGCCAGCAGTTTTCCCGGGAGGGCCTACGAGCAGTACTTC. Translation gives CASSFPGRAYEQYF.

This clone has a handful of counts. This sequence joins TRBV2 and TRBJ2-7, with 10 bases fitting TRBD1. Germline CDR1 SNHLY, CDR2 FYNNEI. Losses at the gene ends were 8 bases for V and 6 bases for J; bases not matched to a gene: 7. This CDR3 has 13 residues. The CDR3, as DNA: TGTGCCAGCGAGGACAGGGGGGGACGCGAGCAGTACTTC. It is translated as CASEDRGGREQYF.

CDR3 bases: TGTGCCAGCAGTGAAGTAGACGGGGTTAGTTCACCCCTCCACTTT. Translating gives CASSEVDGVSSPLHF. The rearrangement joins TRBV6-1 to TRBJ1-6, with unresolved D. CDR3 length: 15 residues. Germline lookup yields CDR1 MNHNS and CDR2 SASEGT. Trimming cost V 1 base and J 9 bases, with 13 bases left between them.